The TCR beta chain under discussion was sequenced for a study of cytomegalovirus exposure and HLA in healthy donors. Both 60 Vbeta primers and 13 Jbeta primers went into the PCR. Profiling relied on immunoSEQ multiplex PCR, and the TCRdb table lists in-frame clones only, not all of them. This specimen shows under 95,000 clones; the ten leading clones hold around 0.6%. Each donor was nominally healthy when sampled (though unrecorded immune exposures were likely). Study-level points and caveats: The study reported that TCR beta sequences accurately predicted HLA-A and HLA-B alleles in most subjects. Immune exposure was documented only through CMV serostatus. Approximately 160 TCR beta chains were listed as cytomegalovirus-associated.

In regard to this clone: Its antigen is currently unknown.

With V trimmed by 0 bases and J by 3 bases, 0 bases remained unmatched. CDR1 ENHRY and CDR2 SYGVKD come from the germline V gene. The CDR3 spans 15 residues. The rearrangement joins TRBV10-3 to TRBJ1-2; 11 bases are shared with TRBD1. This TCR came from a man between 45 and 60 years old in good health and CMV-seronegative. Sequenced sample: PBMCs. The CDR3 sequence is CAISESGQGDYGYTF. In nucleotides, the CDR3 is TGTGCCATCAGTGAGTCGGGACAGGGGGACTATGGCTACACCTTC.